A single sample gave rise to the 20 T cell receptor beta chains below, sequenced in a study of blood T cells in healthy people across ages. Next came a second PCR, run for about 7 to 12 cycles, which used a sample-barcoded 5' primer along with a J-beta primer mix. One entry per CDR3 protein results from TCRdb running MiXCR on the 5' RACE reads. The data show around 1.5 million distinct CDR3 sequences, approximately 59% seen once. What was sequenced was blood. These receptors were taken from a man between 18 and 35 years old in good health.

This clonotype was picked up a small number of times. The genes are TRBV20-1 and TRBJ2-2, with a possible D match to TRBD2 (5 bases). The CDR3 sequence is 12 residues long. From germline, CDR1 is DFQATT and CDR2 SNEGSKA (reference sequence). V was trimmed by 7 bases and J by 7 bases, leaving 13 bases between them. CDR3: CSGERVVGELFF. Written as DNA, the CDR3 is TGCAGTGGCGAGAGGGTCGTCGGGGAGCTGTTTTTT.

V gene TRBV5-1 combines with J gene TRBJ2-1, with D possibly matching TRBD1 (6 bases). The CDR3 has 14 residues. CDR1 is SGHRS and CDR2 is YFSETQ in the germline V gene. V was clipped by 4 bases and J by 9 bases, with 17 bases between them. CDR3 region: CASSQRSGVGEQFF. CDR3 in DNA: TGCGCCAGCAGCCAACGGTCAGGGGTCGGTGAGCAGTTCTTC.

CDR3 DNA: TGCGCCAGCAGCCAAGACAGAGCTCCAACCGGGGAGCTGTTTTTT. It is translated as CASSQDRAPTGELFF. The chain combines TRBV4-1 with TRBJ2-2; no reliable D call. The CDR3 has 15 residues. CDR1 and CDR2 (germline): MGHRA, YSYEKL. The V gene lost 0 bases and the J gene lost 5 bases, with 10 bases spanning the gap.

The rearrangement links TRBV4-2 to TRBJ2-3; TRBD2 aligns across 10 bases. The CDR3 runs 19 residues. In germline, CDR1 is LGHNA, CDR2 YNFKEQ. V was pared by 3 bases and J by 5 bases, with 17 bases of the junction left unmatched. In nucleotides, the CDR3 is TGTGCCAGCAGCCACCGAGGGGGTTTCGAGCGGGGGGGCATAGATACGCAGTATTTT. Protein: CASSHRGGFERGGIDTQYF.

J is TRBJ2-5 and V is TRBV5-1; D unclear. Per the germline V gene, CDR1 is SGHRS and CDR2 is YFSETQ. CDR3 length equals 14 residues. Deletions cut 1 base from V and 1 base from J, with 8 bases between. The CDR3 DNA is TGCGCCAGCAGCTTGAAGGCACGCCAAGAGACCCAGTACTTC. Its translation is CASSLKARQETQYF.

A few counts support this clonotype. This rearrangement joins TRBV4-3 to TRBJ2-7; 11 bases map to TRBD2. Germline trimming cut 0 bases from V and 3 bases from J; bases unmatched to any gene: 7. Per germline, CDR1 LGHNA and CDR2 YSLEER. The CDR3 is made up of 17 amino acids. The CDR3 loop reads CASSQERLAGGIYEQYF. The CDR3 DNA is TGCGCCAGCAGCCAAGAGCGGCTAGCGGGGGGCATCTACGAGCAGTACTTC.

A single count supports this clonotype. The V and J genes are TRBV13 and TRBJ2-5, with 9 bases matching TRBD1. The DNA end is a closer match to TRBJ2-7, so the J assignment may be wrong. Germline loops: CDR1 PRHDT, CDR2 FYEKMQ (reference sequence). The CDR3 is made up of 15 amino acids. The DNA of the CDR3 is TGTGCCAGCAGAGGACCACAGGGGGCGTATGGCGAGCAGTACTTC. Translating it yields CASRGPQGAYGEQYF.

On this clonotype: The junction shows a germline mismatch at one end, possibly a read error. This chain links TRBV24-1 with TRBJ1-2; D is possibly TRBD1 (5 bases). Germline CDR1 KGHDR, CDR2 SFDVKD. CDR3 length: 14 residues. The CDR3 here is CATSEDSFNHGYTF. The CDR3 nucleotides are TGTGCCACCAGTGAAGACAGTTTTAACCATGGCTACACCTTC.

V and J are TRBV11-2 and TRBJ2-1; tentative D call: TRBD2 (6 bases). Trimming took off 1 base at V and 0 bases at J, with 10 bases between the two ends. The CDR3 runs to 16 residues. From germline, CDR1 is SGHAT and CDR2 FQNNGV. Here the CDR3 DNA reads TGTGCCAGCAGCTTAGGTCCTAGCGACTCCTACAATGAGCAGTTCTTC. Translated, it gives CASSLGPSDSYNEQFF.

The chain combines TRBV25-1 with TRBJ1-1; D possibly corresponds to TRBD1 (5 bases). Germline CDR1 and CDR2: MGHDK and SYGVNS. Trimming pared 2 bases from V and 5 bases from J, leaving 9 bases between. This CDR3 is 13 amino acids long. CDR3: CASSEGDLTEAFF. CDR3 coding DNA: TGTGCCAGCAGTGAAGGGGACCTGACTGAAGCTTTCTTT. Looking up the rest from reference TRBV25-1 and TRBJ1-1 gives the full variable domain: EADIYQTPRYLVIGTGKKITLECSQTMGHDKMYWYQQDPGMELHLIHYSYGVNSTEKGDLSSESTVSRIRTEHFPLTLESARPSHTSQYLCASSEGDLTEAFFGQGTRLTVV.

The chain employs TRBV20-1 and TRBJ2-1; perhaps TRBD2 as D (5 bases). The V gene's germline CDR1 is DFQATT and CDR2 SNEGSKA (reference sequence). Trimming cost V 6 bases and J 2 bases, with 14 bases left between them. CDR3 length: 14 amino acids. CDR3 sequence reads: CSAELAETYNEQFF. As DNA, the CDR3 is TGCAGTGCCGAGCTAGCTGAGACCTACAATGAGCAGTTCTTC.

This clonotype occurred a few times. This CDR3 reads CSARPHRYRLNSYEQYF. CDR3 in DNA: TGCAGTGCTAGGCCCCACCGGTATAGGCTAAACTCCTACGAGCAGTACTTC. The chain links TRBV20-1 to TRBJ2-7; D remains ambiguous. Germline lookup yields CDR1 DFQATT and CDR2 SNEGSKA (reference sequence). Trimming took off 3 bases at V and 0 bases at J, with 21 bases between the two ends. This CDR3 region has 17 residues.

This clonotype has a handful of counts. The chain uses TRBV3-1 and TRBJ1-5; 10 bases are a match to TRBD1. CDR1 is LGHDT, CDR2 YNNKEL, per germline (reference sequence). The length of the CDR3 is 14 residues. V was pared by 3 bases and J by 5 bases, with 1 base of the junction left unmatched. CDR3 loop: CASSQTGGYQPQHF. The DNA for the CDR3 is TGTGCCAGCAGCCAGACAGGGGGCTATCAGCCCCAGCATTTT.

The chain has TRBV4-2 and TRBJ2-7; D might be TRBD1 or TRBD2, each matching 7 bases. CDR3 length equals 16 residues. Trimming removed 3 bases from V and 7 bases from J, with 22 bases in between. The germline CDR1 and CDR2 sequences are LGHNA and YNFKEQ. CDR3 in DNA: TGTGCCAGCAGCCAGACAGGGAGGGGTCCTGCGGGGGAGCAGTACTTC. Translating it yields CASSQTGRGPAGEQYF.

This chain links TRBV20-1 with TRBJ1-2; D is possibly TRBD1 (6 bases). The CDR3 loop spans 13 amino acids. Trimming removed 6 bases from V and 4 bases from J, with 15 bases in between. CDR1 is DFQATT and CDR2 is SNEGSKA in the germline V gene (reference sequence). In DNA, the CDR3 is TGCAGTGCCCCGGGGGGGGGCCTCTATGGCTACACCTTC. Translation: CSAPGGGLYGYTF.

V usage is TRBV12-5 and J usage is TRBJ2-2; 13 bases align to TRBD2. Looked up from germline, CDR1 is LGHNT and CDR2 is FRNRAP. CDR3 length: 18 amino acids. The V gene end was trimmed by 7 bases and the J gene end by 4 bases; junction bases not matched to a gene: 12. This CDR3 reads CASVPGLAGTISTGELFF. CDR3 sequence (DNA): TGTGCTAGTGTCCCGGGACTAGCGGGGACTATCAGCACCGGGGAGCTGTTTTTT.

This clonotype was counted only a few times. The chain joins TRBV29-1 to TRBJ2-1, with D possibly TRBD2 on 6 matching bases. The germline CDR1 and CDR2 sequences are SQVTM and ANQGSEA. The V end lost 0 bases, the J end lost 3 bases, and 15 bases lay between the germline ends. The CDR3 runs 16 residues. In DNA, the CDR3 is TGCAGCGTTGAAGATTACCGGGACTTCTACTACAATGAGCAGTTCTTC. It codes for CSVEDYRDFYYNEQFF.

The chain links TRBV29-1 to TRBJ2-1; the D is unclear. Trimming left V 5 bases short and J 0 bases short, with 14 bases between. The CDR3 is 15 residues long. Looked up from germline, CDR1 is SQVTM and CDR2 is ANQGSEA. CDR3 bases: TGCAGCGTTTCCCTAGGCCATACCTCCTACAATGAGCAGTTCTTC. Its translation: CSVSLGHTSYNEQFF.

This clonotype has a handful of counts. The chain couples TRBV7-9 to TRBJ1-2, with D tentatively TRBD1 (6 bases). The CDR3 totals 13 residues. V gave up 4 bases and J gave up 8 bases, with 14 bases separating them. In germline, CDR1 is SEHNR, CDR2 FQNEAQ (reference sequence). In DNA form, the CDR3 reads TGTGCCAGCAGCTCCAACAGGGTTGGGGGCTACACCTTC. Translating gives CASSSNRVGGYTF.

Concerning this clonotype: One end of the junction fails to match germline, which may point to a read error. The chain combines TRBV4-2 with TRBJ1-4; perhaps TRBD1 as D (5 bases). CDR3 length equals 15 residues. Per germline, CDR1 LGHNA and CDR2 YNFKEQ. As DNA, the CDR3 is TGTGCCGGCAGCCAAGAACAGGCCCTTAATGAAAAACTGTTTTTT. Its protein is CAGSQEQALNEKLFF.